One sample yielded the 21 T cell receptor beta chains listed below, sequenced in a study of cytomegalovirus exposure and HLA in healthy donors. The PCR ran on 60 Vbeta and 13 Jbeta primers. Method: immunoSEQ multiplex PCR; TCRdb's copy keeps in-frame clones and lacks some. The table includes about 140,000 clones, 82% detected once. Sequences were obtained from PBMCs. The receptors originated from a middle-aged woman in good health and CMV-seronegative.

CDR3: CATSRDRGGFYEQYF. CDR3 coding DNA: TGTGCCACCAGCAGAGATCGGGGAGGCTTCTACGAGCAGTACTTC. V usage is TRBV15 and J usage is TRBJ2-7; D perhaps matches TRBD2 (6 bases). This CDR3 is built from 15 residues. Germline CDR1 LNHNV, CDR2 YYDKDF (reference sequence). V was trimmed by 0 bases and J by 3 bases, leaving 12 bases between them.

V usage is TRBV10-2 and J usage is TRBJ2-5; 7 bases map to TRBD2. Judging by the DNA end, TRBJ2-7 fits better; the J call may be wrong. This CDR3 is built from 15 residues. Germline loops: CDR1 WSHSY, CDR2 SAAADI. For the CDR3, the DNA is TGCGCCAGCAGTGTACCGACTACAGCGGGGTACGAGCAGTACTTC. Translating gives CASSVPTTAGYEQYF.

This chain uses TRBV30 with TRBJ2-7, with 7 bases lining up with TRBD1. Germline lookup yields CDR1 GTSNPN and CDR2 SVGIG (reference sequence). The V and J ends lost 3 bases and 2 bases, in that order; junction bases with no gene match: 4. This CDR3 is 13 amino acids long. DNA for the CDR3: TGTGCCTGGAGGCGGACAGGCACCTACGAGCAGTACTTC. This codes for CAWRRTGTYEQYF.

This rearrangement joins TRBV18 to TRBJ1-1; possibly TRBD1 for D (5 bases). The V end was cut by 3 bases, the J end by 1 base, with 12 bases between. The length of the CDR3 is 15 residues. Germline V gene lookup returns CDR1 KGHSH and CDR2 LQKENI. CDR3 amino acids: CASSPQATENTEAFF. The CDR3 nucleotides are TGTGCCAGCTCACCCCAGGCGACAGAGAACACTGAAGCTTTCTTT.

This chain links TRBV6-1 with TRBJ2-7; 7 bases are a match to TRBD1. Germline V gene data show CDR1 as MNHNS and CDR2 as SASEGT. After removal of 4 bases from V and 4 bases from J, the junction contained 4 bases not matched to a gene. CDR3 size: 13 residues. The CDR3 nucleotides read TGTGCCAGCAGTGCGGGACAGCCTTACGAGCAGTACTTC. As protein: CASSAGQPYEQYF.

CDR3 bases: TGTGCCAGCAGCTTAGATCAGGGGCTAGCGGGAGTAATTTTGTATGAGCAGTTCTTC. It encodes CASSLDQGLAGVILYEQFF. The gene calls are TRBV7-8 and TRBJ2-1; 10 bases agree with TRBD2. CDR1 is SGHVS and CDR2 is FQNEAQ in the germline V gene. The junction had 17 bases not matched to a gene; V was cut back by 1 base and J by 8 bases. The CDR3 is 19 residues long.

The chain joins TRBV27 to TRBJ1-3; D perhaps matches TRBD1 (6 bases). The V gene lost 6 bases and the J gene lost 1 base, with 13 bases spanning the gap. The CDR3 has 15 residues. In germline, CDR1 is MNHEY, CDR2 SMNVEV (reference sequence). The CDR3 is CASREGVASGNTIYF. The CDR3 coding sequence is TGTGCCAGCAGAGAGGGGGTGGCTTCTGGAAACACCATATATTTT.

The rearrangement links TRBV27 to TRBJ2-1, with D perhaps TRBD1 (7 bases). The CDR3 extends over 12 amino acids. The V end lost 0 bases, the J end lost 13 bases, and 10 bases lay between the germline ends. Germline V gives CDR1 MNHEY, CDR2 SMNVEV (reference sequence). DNA for the CDR3: TGTGCCAGCAGTTTATCCCAGGGGGGACAGTTCTTC. This sequence encodes CASSLSQGGQFF.

The gene calls are TRBV9 and TRBJ1-1, with a possible D match to TRBD1 (5 bases). The V gene's germline CDR1 is SGDLS and CDR2 YYNGEE. V was cut by 3 bases and J by 11 bases, with 11 bases left in between. The CDR3 is made up of 11 amino acids. CDR3 amino acids: CASSGLGGAFF. The CDR3 DNA sequence: TGTGCCAGCAGCGGCCTCGGGGGGGCTTTCTTT.

The J gene is TRBJ1-5, the V gene TRBV2, with D unclear. The germline V gene has CDR1 SNHLY and CDR2 FYNNEI. CDR3 size: 13 residues. V shed 3 bases and J shed 0 bases, with 3 bases lying between them. The CDR3: CASSDYSNQPQHF. DNA of the CDR3: TGTGCCAGCAGTGATTATAGCAATCAGCCCCAGCATTTT.

V and J are TRBV9 and TRBJ2-2; D possibly corresponds to TRBD2 (5 bases). This CDR3 has 14 amino acids. Trimming removed 1 base at V and 4 bases at J, with 8 bases between. CDR1 and CDR2 (germline): SGDLS, YYNGEE. The CDR3: CASSVRRLTGELFF. The CDR3 DNA reads TGTGCCAGCAGCGTAAGGAGGCTCACCGGGGAGCTGTTTTTT.

The rearrangement uses TRBV5-1 and TRBJ2-2; D remains ambiguous. The ends were cut back, 3 bases at V and 6 bases at J, with 15 bases in the middle. From germline, CDR1 is SGHRS and CDR2 YFSETQ. This CDR3 is 15 amino acids long. The CDR3 DNA reads TGCGCCAGCAGCTCCCCAGGCTTTGGCGCCGGGGAGCTGTTTTTT. Residues: CASSSPGFGAGELFF. Using reference TRBV5-1 and TRBJ2-2 for the parts outside the CDR3, the full variable domain is KAGVTQTPRYLIKTRGQQVTLSCSPISGHRSVSWYQQTPGQGLQFLFEYFSETQRNKGNFPGRFSGRQFSNSRSEMNVSTLELGDSALYLCASSSPGFGAGELFFGEGSRLTVL.

A single count supports this clone. The chain employs TRBV7-6 and TRBJ2-5, with 10 bases matching TRBD2. The CDR3 extends over 14 amino acids. Germline CDR1 is SGHVS and CDR2 is FNYEAQ. Trimming cost V 5 bases and J 4 bases; bases outside gene matches: 4. CDR3 amino acids: CASSPSGSGETQYF. The CDR3 DNA follows: TGTGCCAGCAGCCCTAGCGGGAGCGGAGAGACCCAGTACTTC.

CDR3 in DNA: TGTGCCAGCAGTGCCGGGACTAGCGCTCTCTACGAGCAGTACTTC. Its protein is CASSAGTSALYEQYF. The rearrangement joins TRBV4-2 to TRBJ2-7, with 10 bases fitting TRBD2. V trimming: 6 bases; J trimming: 3 bases; junction bases outside the gene matches: 8. The CDR3 is made up of 15 amino acids. Germline CDR1 and CDR2: LGHNA and YNFKEQ.

The chain is built from TRBV7-8 and TRBJ2-7; 7 bases map to TRBD1. Germline CDR1 and CDR2: SGHVS and FQNEAQ. CDR3 size: 13 residues. V was pared by 5 bases and J by 5 bases, with 6 bases of the junction left unmatched. CDR3 coding DNA: TGTGCCAGCAGCCCGAGGACAGGCAACGAGCAGTACTTC. Protein product: CASSPRTGNEQYF.

The chain couples TRBV5-6 to TRBJ2-7, with 11 bases aligning to TRBD2. The CDR3 extends over 14 amino acids. The ends lost 6 bases at V and 2 bases at J; junction bases unmatched: 4. Germline V lookup: CDR1 SGHDT, CDR2 YYEEEE. In DNA form, the CDR3 reads TGTGCCAGCATCCTAGCGGGAGGTGCCTACGAGCAGTACTTC. Its translation: CASILAGGAYEQYF.

The chain recombines TRBV7-2 with TRBJ2-5; 8 bases agree with TRBD2. J lost 11 bases, V lost 5 bases, and 13 bases had no gene match. The CDR3 has 14 amino acids. From germline, CDR1 is SGHTA and CDR2 FQGNSA. In DNA, the CDR3 is TGTGCCAGCAGCCCCCACGGGGGGGCAGGGGAGCAGTACTTC. This gives the protein CASSPHGGAGEQYF.

The chain combines TRBV28 with TRBJ2-7; possible D gene TRBD2, 6 bases. This CDR3 is built from 14 residues. The germline CDR1 and CDR2 sequences are MDHEN and SYDVKM. Between the trimmed V and J ends, which lost 2 bases and 1 base, there was a span of 9 bases. CDR3 bases: TGTGCCAGCAGTTTAGGGGGACTTTCCTACGAGCAGTACTTC. Translating gives CASSLGGLSYEQYF.

The chain combines TRBV29-1 with TRBJ2-5, with 14 positions matching TRBD2. V shed 6 bases, J shed 2 bases, and the junction held 2 bases outside the gene matches. Germline V gene lookup returns CDR1 SQVTM and CDR2 ANQGSEA. The CDR3 sequence is 14 residues long. CDR3 region: CSVWTSGRQETQYF. The CDR3 DNA is TGCAGCGTCTGGACTAGCGGGAGGCAAGAGACCCAGTACTTC. The full variable domain, completed using reference TRBV29-1 and TRBJ2-5, is SAVISQKPSRDICQRGTSLTIQCQVDSQVTMMFWYRQQPGQSLTLIATANQGSEATYESGFVIDKFPISRPNLTFSTLTVSNMSPEDSSIYLCSVWTSGRQETQYFGPGTRLLVL.

This chain uses TRBV5-1 with TRBJ1-1, with a weak D call TRBD1 (5 bases). Between the trimmed V and J ends, which lost 0 bases and 3 bases, there was a span of 6 bases. The germline V gene encodes CDR1 SGHRS and CDR2 YFSETQ. The length of the CDR3 is 13 residues. The CDR3 region has the DNA TGCGCCAGCAGCTTGGGGGGGGACACTGAAGCTTTCTTT. Its protein is CASSLGGDTEAFF.

The chain links TRBV7-9 to TRBJ2-5; D may be TRBD2 (5 bases). V lost 1 base and J 5 bases, leaving 11 bases between the germline ends. The CDR3 is made up of 14 amino acids. Germline V gives CDR1 SEHNR, CDR2 FQNEAQ (reference sequence). For the CDR3, the DNA is TGTGCCAGCAGCTTAGGAGGGTCCTTGGAGACCCAGTACTTC. Its translation is CASSLGGSLETQYF.